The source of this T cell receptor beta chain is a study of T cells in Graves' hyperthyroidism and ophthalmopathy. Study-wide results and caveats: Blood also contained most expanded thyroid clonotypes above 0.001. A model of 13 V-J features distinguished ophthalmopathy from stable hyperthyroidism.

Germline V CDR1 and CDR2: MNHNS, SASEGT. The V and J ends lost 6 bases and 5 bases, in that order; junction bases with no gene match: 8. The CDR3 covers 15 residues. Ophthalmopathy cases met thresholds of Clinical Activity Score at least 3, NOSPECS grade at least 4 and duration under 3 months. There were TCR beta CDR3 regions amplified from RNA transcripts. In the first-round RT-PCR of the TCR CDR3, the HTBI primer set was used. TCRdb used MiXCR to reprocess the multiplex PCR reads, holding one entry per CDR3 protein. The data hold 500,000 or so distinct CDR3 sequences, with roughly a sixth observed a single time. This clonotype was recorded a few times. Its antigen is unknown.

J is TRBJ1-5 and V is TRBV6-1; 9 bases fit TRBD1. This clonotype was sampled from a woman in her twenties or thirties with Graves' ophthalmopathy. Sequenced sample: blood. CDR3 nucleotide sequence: TGTGCCAGCAGACCTACAGGGGGCGCATATCAGCCCCAGCATTTT. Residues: CASRPTGGAYQPQHF.